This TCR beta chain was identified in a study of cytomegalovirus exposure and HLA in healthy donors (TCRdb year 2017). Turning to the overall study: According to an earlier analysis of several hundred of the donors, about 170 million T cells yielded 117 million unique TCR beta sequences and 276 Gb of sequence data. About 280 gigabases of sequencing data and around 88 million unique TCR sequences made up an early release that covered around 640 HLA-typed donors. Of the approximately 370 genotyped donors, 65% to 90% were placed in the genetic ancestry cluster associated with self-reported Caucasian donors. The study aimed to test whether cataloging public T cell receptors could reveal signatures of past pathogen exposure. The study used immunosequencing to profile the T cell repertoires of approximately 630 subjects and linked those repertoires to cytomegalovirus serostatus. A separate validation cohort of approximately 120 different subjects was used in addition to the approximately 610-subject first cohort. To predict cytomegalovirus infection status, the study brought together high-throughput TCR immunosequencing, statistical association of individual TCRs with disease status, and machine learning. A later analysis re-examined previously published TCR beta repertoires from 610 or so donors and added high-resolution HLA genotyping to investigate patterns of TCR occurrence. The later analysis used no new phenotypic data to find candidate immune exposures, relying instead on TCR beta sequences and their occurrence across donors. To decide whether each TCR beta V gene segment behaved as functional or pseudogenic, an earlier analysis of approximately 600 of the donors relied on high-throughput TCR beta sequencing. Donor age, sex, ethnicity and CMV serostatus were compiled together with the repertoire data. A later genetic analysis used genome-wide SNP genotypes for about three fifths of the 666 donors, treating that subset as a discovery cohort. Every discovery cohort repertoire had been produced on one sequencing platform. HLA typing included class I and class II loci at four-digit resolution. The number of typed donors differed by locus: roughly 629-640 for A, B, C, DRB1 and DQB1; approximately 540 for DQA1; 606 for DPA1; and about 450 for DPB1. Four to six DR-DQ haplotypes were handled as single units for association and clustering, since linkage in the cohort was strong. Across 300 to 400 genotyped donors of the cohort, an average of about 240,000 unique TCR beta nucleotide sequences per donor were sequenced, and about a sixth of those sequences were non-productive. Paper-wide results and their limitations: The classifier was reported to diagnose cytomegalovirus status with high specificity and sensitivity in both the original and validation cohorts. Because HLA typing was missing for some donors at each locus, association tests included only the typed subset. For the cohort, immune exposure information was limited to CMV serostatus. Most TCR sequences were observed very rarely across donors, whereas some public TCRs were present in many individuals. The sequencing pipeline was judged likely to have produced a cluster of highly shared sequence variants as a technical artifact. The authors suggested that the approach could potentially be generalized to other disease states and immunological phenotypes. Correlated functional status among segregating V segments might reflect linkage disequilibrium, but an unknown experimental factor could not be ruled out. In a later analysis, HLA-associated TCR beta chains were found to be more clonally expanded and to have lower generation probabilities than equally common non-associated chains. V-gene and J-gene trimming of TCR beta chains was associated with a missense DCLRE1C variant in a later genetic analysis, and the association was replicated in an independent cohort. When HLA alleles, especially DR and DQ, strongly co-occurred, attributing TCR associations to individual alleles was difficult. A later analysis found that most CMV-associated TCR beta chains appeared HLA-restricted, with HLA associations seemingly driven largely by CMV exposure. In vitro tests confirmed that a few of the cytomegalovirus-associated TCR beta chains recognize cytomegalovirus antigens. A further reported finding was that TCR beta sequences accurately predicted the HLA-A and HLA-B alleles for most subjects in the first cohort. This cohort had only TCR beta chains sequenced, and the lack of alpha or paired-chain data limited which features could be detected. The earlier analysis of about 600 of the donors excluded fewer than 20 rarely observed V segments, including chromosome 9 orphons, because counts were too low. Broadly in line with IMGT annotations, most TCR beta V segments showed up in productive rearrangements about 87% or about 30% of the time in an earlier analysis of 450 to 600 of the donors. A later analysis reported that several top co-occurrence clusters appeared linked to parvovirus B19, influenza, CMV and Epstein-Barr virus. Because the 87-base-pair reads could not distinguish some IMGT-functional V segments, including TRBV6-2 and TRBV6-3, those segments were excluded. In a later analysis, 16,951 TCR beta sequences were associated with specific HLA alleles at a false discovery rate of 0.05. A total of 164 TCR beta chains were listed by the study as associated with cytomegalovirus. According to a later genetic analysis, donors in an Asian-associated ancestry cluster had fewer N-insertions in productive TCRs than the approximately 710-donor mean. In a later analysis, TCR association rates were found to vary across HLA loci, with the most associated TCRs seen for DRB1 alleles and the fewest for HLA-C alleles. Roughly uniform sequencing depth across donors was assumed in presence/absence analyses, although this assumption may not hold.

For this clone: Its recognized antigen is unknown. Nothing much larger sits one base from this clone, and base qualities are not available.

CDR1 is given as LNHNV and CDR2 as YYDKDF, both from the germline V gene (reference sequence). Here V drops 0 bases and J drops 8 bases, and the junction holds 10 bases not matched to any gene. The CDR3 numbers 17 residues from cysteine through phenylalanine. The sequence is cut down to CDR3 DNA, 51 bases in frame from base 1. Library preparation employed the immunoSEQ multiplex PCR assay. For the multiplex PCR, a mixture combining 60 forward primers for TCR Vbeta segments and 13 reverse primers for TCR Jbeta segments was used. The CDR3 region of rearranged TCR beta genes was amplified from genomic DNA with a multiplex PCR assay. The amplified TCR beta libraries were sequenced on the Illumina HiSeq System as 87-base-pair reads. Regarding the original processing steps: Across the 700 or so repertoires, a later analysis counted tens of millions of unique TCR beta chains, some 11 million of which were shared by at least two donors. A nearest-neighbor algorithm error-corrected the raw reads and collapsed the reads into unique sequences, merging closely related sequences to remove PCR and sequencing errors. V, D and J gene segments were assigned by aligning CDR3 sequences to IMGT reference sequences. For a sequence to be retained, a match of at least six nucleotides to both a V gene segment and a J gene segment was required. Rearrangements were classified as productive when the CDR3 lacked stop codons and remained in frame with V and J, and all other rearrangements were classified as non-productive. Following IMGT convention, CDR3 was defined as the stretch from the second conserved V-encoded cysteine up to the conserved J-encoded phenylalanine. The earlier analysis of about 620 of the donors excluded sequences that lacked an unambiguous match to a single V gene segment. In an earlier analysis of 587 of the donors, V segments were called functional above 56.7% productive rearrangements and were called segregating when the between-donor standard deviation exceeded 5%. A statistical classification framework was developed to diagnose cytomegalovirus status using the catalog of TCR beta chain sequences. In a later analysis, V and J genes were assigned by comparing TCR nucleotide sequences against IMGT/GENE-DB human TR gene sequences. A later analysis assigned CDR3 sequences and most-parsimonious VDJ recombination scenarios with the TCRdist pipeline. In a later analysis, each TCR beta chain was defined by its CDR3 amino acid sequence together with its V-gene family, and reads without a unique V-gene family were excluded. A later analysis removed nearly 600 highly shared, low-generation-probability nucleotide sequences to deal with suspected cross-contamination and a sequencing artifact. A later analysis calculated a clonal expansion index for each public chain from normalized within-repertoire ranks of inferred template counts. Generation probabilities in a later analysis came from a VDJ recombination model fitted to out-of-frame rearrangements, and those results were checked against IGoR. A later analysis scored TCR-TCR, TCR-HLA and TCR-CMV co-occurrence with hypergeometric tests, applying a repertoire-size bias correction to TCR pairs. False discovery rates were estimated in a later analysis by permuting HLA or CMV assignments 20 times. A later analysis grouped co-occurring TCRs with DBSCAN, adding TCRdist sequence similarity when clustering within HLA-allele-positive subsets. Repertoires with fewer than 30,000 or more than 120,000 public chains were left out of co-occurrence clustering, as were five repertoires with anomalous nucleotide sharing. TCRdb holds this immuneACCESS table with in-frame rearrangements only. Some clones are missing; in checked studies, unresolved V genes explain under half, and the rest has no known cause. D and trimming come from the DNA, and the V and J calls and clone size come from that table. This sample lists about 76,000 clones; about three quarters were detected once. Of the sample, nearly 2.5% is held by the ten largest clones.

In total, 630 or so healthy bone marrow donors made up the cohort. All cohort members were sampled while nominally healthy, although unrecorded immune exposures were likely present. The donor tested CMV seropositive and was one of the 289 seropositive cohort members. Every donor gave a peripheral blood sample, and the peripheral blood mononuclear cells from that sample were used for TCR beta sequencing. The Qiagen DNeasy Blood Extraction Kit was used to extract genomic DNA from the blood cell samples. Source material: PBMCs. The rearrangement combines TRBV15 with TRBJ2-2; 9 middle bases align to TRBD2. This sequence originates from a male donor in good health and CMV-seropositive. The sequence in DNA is TGTGCCACCAGCAGAGATTTAGCGGGAGTCGTAGCTGGGGAGCTGTTTTTT. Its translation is CATSRDLAGVVAGELFF.